This TCR beta chain emerged from a study of blood T cells in healthy people across ages. Alongside a J-beta primer mix, a sample-barcoded 5' primer served in a second PCR lasting roughly 7 to 12 cycles. The template-switch adaptor was a 5' adaptor with 12 random nucleotides. It tagged each cDNA molecule. MiXCR, run by TCRdb on the 5' RACE reads, gives a single entry per CDR3 protein. The data hold over 1,500,000 distinct CDR3 sequences, with roughly 50% observed a single time. This clonotype was counted a single time. The CDR3 length is 15 residues. V was trimmed by 2 bases and J by 3 bases, leaving 9 bases between them. The germline V gene encodes CDR1 SGDLS and CDR2 YYNGEE.

The chain couples TRBV9 to TRBJ2-6; no clear D gene. This clonotype was obtained from a woman in her thirties or forties in good health. Sequenced material: blood. The CDR3 DNA sequence: TGTGCCAGCAGCGTTACGCCGGGTGGGGCCAACGTCCTGACTTTC. It codes for CASSVTPGGANVLTF.